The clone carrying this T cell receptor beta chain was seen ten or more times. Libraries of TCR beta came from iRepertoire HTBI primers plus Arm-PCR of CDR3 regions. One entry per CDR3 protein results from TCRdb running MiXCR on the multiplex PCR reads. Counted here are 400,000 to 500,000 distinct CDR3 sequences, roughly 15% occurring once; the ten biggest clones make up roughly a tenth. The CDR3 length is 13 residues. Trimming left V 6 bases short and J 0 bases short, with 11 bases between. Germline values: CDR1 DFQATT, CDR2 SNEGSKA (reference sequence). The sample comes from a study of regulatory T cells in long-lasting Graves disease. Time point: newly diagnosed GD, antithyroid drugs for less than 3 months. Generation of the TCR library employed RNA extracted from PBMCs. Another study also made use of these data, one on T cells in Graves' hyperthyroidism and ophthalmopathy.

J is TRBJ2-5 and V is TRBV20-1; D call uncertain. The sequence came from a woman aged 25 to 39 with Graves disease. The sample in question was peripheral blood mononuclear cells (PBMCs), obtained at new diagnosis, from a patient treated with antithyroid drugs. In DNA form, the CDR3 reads TGCAGTGCAGCTGAGGTGTACCAAGAGACCCAGTACTTC. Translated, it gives CSAAEVYQETQYF.